Sequencing of this TCR beta chain was carried out in a study of CD8 T cells in ankylosing spondylitis. TCRdb used MiXCR to reprocess the 5' RACE reads, holding one entry per CDR3 protein. The data show 85,000 to 100,000 distinct CDR3 sequences, with roughly 9.6% seen just once and approximately 4.8% held by the top ten. The V and J ends lost 5 bases and 5 bases, in that order; junction bases with no gene match: 4. The CDR3 is 13 amino acids. This clonotype was counted ten times or more. The sequence was collected from a male donor with ankylosing spondylitis or in good health (not recorded which). The chain joins TRBV12-3 or TRBV12-4 to TRBJ2-5; 8 bases agree with TRBD1. Sample: blood, either unsorted or a sorted T cell fraction (not recorded which). The CDR3 protein is CASSPDRAETQYF. CDR3 DNA sequence: TGTGCCAGCAGTCCGGACAGGGCGGAGACCCAGTACTTC.